Shown below are 31 T cell receptor beta chains from a single sample sequenced in a study of response to subunit inactivated influenza vaccine. TCRdb reprocessed the RT-PCR reads with MiXCR, giving one entry per CDR3 protein. The table lists around 650,000 distinct CDR3 sequences, approximately 14% of them singletons. The sequencing here drew on PBMCs from blood, taken 11 to 12 days after vaccination. These receptors were obtained from a man over 45 who received an inactivated influenza vaccine.

A remark on this clonotype: The junction and the germline gene differ at one end; a read error may be behind it. This chain joins TRBV7-9 and TRBJ1-1; TRBD1 aligns across 11 bases. This CDR3 region has 14 residues. Per germline, CDR1 SEHNR and CDR2 FQNEAQ (reference sequence). DNA for the CDR3: TGTGCCAGCAGCTTCGAAGGACAGGGGGCGTTGAGGATCTTT. As protein: CASSFEGQGALRIF.

In this sample, this clonotype turned up a few times. Its ends do not fully match the called genes, so a read error is possible. The chain links TRBV4-3 to TRBJ2-2; unclear D gene. CDR1 and CDR2 from the germline V gene are LGHNA and YSLEER. The CDR3 covers 13 residues. Here the CDR3 DNA reads TGTGCCAGCAGCCCTCTTACCGCCGGGGAGCTGTTTTTT. Its protein product is CASSPLTAGELFF.

This clonotype has only a few counts. The chain joins TRBV12-3 or TRBV12-4 to TRBJ2-2; 10 positions agree with TRBD1. The V gene end was trimmed by 5 bases and the J gene end by 5 bases; junction bases not matched to a gene: 5. The CDR3 contains 15 residues. CDR3 region: CASSLGTGATGELFF. The CDR3, as DNA: TGTGCCAGCAGTCTCGGGACAGGGGCTACCGGGGAGCTGTTTTTT.

This clonotype came up a few times. The rearrangement uses TRBV15 and TRBJ1-4; no definite D call. Between the trimmed V and J ends, which lost 1 base and 5 bases, there was a span of 8 bases. The CDR3 contains 14 residues. The germline gives CDR1 LNHNV, CDR2 YYDKDF (reference sequence). The chain's CDR3 is CATSRANTNEKLFF. CDR3 in DNA: TGTGCCACCAGCAGAGCGAACACCAATGAAAAACTGTTTTTT.

The rearrangement joins TRBV15 to TRBJ1-1, with 8 bases aligning to TRBD1. J gave up 5 bases and V 5 bases, and 7 bases lay outside the gene matches. Germline CDR1 and CDR2: LNHNV and YYDKDF (reference sequence). The CDR3 has 14 residues. The CDR3 here is CATSGHRGSTEAFF. The CDR3 region has the DNA TGTGCCACCAGCGGCCACAGGGGGAGTACTGAAGCTTTCTTT.

This clonotype came up a few times. The J gene is TRBJ1-1, the V gene TRBV5-1; D remains unclear. V lost 0 bases and J 7 bases, leaving 10 bases between the germline ends. The CDR3 extends over 13 amino acids. The germline V gene encodes CDR1 SGHRS and CDR2 YFSETQ. The CDR3 loop reads CASSLDPHGEAFF. In DNA, the CDR3 is TGCGCCAGCAGCTTGGATCCCCACGGTGAAGCTTTCTTT.

This rearrangement joins TRBV29-1 to TRBJ2-2, with 7 positions matching TRBD2. CDR1 is SQVTM, CDR2 ANQGSEA, per germline. This CDR3 comprises 14 residues. The V and J ends lost 4 bases and 1 base, in that order; junction bases with no gene match: 3. As DNA, the CDR3 is TGCAGCGTTGTGTCGGGAGGGAACACCGGGGAGCTGTTTTTT. It encodes CSVVSGGNTGELFF.

The V and J genes are TRBV12-3 or TRBV12-4 and TRBJ2-1; 9 bases align to TRBD2. The J segment lost 3 bases and the V segment lost 7 bases, leaving 10 bases of the junction unmatched. CDR3 size: 16 residues. The CDR3 DNA sequence: TGTGCCAGCACCGTGGGGGCGGGGGGGTTCTACAATGAGCAGTTCTTC. Its translation: CASTVGAGGFYNEQFF.

This clonotype was detected only a few times. As DNA, the CDR3 is TGCAGTGCTTTGTCGTCGGGAAATGAGCAGTTCTTC. This gives the protein CSALSSGNEQFF. The chain joins TRBV20-1 to TRBJ2-1; D might be TRBD2 (5 bases). The CDR3 loop spans 12 amino acids. The V and J ends lost 5 bases and 7 bases respectively, with 12 bases between them. The germline gives CDR1 DFQATT, CDR2 SNEGSKA (reference sequence).

This clonotype has at least ten counts. V is TRBV3-1 and J is TRBJ2-1; 10 positions agree with TRBD2. The CDR3 consists of 16 residues. After removal of 4 bases from V and 0 bases from J, the junction contained 3 bases not matched to a gene. Germline loops: CDR1 LGHDT, CDR2 YNNKEL (reference sequence). Here the CDR3 DNA reads TGTGCCAGCAGCCGTAGCGGGAGGAACTCCTACAATGAGCAGTTCTTC. It yields the protein CASSRSGRNSYNEQFF.

This clonotype was picked up a small number of times. This chain links TRBV6-4 with TRBJ1-1; 8 bases fit TRBD1. This CDR3 has 13 amino acids. Germline V CDR1 and CDR2: MRHNA, SNTAGT. After removal of 6 bases from V and 4 bases from J, the junction contained 4 bases not matched to a gene. The CDR3 is CASRDRETTEAFF. The CDR3 DNA reads TGTGCCAGCAGGGACAGGGAAACCACTGAAGCTTTCTTT.

The chain combines TRBV24-1 with TRBJ2-5; tentative D call: TRBD1 (5 bases). The CDR3 covers 14 residues. CDR1 KGHDR and CDR2 SFDVKD come from the germline V gene. The V end was cut by 5 bases, the J end by 0 bases, with 9 bases between. The CDR3 loop reads CATSVDRHQETQYF. The CDR3 bases are TGTGCCACCAGTGTCGACAGACACCAAGAGACCCAGTACTTC.

J is TRBJ2-2 and V is TRBV12-3 or TRBV12-4; 10 bases agree with TRBD2. The CDR3 covers 15 residues. V shed 5 bases, J shed 5 bases, and the junction held 5 bases outside the gene matches. CDR3 region: CASSTAGGRTGELFF. For the CDR3, the DNA is TGTGCCAGCAGTACAGCGGGGGGGCGGACCGGGGAGCTGTTTTTT.

This clonotype was seen a few times. CDR3 DNA sequence: TGTGCCAGCAGTTTTTCCAGGGGAAGATACAATGAGCAGTTCTTC. Residues: CASSFSRGRYNEQFF. This chain joins TRBV12-3 or TRBV12-4 and TRBJ2-1; a weak D match, TRBD1 (6 bases). The V end lost 3 bases, the J end lost 4 bases, and 13 bases lay between the germline ends. The CDR3 runs to 15 residues.

A few counts support this clonotype. The J gene is TRBJ2-1, the V gene TRBV19, with 8 bases that match TRBD1. V dropped 3 bases and J dropped 6; count of bases not matched to a gene: 7. CDR3 length: 15 residues. Looked up from germline, CDR1 is LNHDA and CDR2 is SQIVND (reference sequence). For the CDR3, the DNA is TGTGCCAGTAGTATGACGGACAGGGCAGGCAATGAGCAGTTCTTC. This translates into CASSMTDRAGNEQFF.

The rearrangement uses TRBV12-3 or TRBV12-4 and TRBJ2-3; D remains ambiguous. CDR3 length: 14 amino acids. The V and J ends lost 6 bases and 3 bases respectively, with 13 bases between them. CDR3 sequence (DNA): TGTGCCAGCAGCTTGATTGTTCCGACAGATACGCAGTATTTT. Its translation is CASSLIVPTDTQYF.

This clonotype has only a few counts. The V call is TRBV9, the J call TRBJ2-5; TRBD1 matches 10 bases. The CDR3 spans 14 residues. V trimming: 2 bases; J trimming: 5 bases; junction bases outside the gene matches: 3. Germline CDR1 is SGDLS and CDR2 is YYNGEE. This chain's CDR3 is CASSVTGGGETQYF. The CDR3, as DNA: TGTGCCAGCAGCGTGACAGGGGGCGGCGAGACCCAGTACTTC. Filled out from reference TRBV9 and TRBJ2-5, the complete variable domain reads DSGVTQTPKHLITATGQRVTLRCSPRSGDLSVYWYQQSLDQGLQFLIQYYNGEERAKGNILERFSAQQFPDLHSELNLSSLELGDSALYFCASSVTGGGETQYFGPGTRLLVL.

Here the CDR3 reads CASSLAVRASSYEQYF. The CDR3 bases are TGTGCCAGCAGCTTGGCCGTCAGGGCCAGCTCCTACGAGCAGTACTTC. The rearrangement joins TRBV5-5 to TRBJ2-7; a weak D match, TRBD1 (5 bases). The germline V and J ends were trimmed by 0 bases and 0 bases, with 13 bases remaining between them. CDR3 length equals 16 residues. Germline assignment: CDR1 SGHKS and CDR2 YYEKEE (reference sequence).

This clonotype occurred a few times. The J gene is TRBJ1-2, the V gene TRBV7-9; 9 nucleotides agree with TRBD1. Trimming took 4 bases from V and 4 from J; bases not matched to a gene: 7. This CDR3 contains 15 residues. Germline CDR1 reads SEHNR; CDR2 reads FQNEAQ (reference sequence). CDR3 bases: TGTGCCAGCAGCTCCCGGACAGGGGTTCCCTATGGCTACACCTTC. It specifies CASSSRTGVPYGYTF.

The chain combines TRBV6-1 with TRBJ1-4; TRBD1 matches 8 bases. CDR1 and CDR2 (germline): MNHNS, SASEGT. J gave up 0 bases and V 6 bases, and 6 bases lay outside the gene matches. This CDR3 has 16 residues. CDR3 sequence: CASRPGQGTTNEKLFF. Written as DNA, the CDR3 is TGTGCCAGCAGACCCGGACAGGGAACAACTAATGAAAAACTGTTTTTT.

This clonotype has a handful of counts. The chain joins TRBV20-1 to TRBJ2-3, with 16 positions matching TRBD2. The germline V gene encodes CDR1 DFQATT and CDR2 SNEGSKA (reference sequence). The CDR3 is 16 residues long. V trimming: 1 base; J trimming: 4 bases; junction bases outside the gene matches: 2. The CDR3 protein is CSARGGTSGRADTQYF. The CDR3 nucleotides are TGCAGTGCTAGAGGGGGGACTAGCGGGAGGGCAGATACGCAGTATTTT.

The rearrangement uses TRBV27 and TRBJ2-3; D unclear. The CDR3 covers 15 residues. Germline V gene sequence: CDR1 MNHEY, CDR2 SMNVEV (reference sequence). V lost 5 bases and J lost 0, with 12 bases in between. The CDR3 sequence: CASSSPRGSTDTQYF. CDR3 coding DNA: TGTGCCAGCAGTAGCCCTAGAGGTAGCACAGATACGCAGTATTTT.

This chain uses TRBV29-1 with TRBJ1-1, with TRBD1 as a possible D gene (6 bases). Germline V lookup: CDR1 SQVTM, CDR2 ANQGSEA. The V and J ends lost 4 bases and 3 bases respectively, with 12 bases between them. This CDR3 contains 13 residues. The CDR3 loop is CSVARTADTEAFF. CDR3 nucleotide sequence: TGCAGCGTTGCTCGGACAGCCGACACTGAAGCTTTCTTT.

This chain joins TRBV19 and TRBJ2-7; 13 bases are shared with TRBD2. V dropped 6 bases and J dropped 6; count of bases not matched to a gene: 11. The CDR3 totals 16 residues. The germline CDR1 and CDR2 sequences are LNHDA and SQIVND (reference sequence). This CDR3 reads CASRAYGTSGVSEQYF. CDR3 nucleotide sequence: TGTGCCAGTAGAGCTTATGGGACTAGCGGGGTTTCCGAGCAGTACTTC. Full variable domain (remainder filled in from reference TRBV19 and TRBJ2-7): DGGITQSPKYLFRKEGQNVTLSCEQNLNHDAMYWYRQDPGQGLRLIYYSQIVNDFQKGDIAEGYSVSREKKESFPLTVTSAQKNPTAFYLCASRAYGTSGVSEQYFGPGTRLTVT.

The V gene is TRBV7-9, the J gene TRBJ2-5; TRBD2 matches at 9 bases. Per germline, CDR1 SEHNR and CDR2 FQNEAQ (reference sequence). The V and J ends lost 5 bases and 1 base, in that order; junction bases with no gene match: 2. The CDR3 covers 14 residues. The CDR3 protein is CASSVRGGQETQYF. CDR3 bases: TGTGCCAGCAGCGTGCGGGGGGGCCAAGAGACCCAGTACTTC.

This clonotype has only one observation. The chain is built from TRBV3-1 and TRBJ2-7; D may be TRBD1 (6 bases). Trimming removed 5 bases at V and 0 bases at J, with 14 bases between. The germline CDR1 and CDR2 sequences are LGHDT and YNNKEL (reference sequence). This CDR3 is 15 amino acids long. CDR3 in amino acids: CASSLRTAFSYEQYF. The CDR3 bases are TGTGCCAGCAGCTTGCGGACAGCTTTCTCCTACGAGCAGTACTTC.

A few counts support this clonotype. The rearrangement uses TRBV12-3 or TRBV12-4 and TRBJ2-2, with D unresolved. V lost 5 bases and J lost 7, with 8 bases in between. There are 12 residues in the CDR3. CDR3 sequence (DNA): TGTGCCAGCAGTCCACGGGTCGGGGAGCTGTTTTTT. Its protein product is CASSPRVGELFF.

This clonotype was seen only once. The rearrangement joins TRBV6-2 or TRBV6-3 to TRBJ1-3; TRBD1 is a possible D gene (5 bases). Per the germline V gene, CDR1 is MNHEY and CDR2 is SVGEGT. The CDR3 loop spans 15 amino acids. The V end was cut by 2 bases, the J end by 0 bases, with 8 bases between. Here the CDR3 DNA reads TGTGCCAGCAGTTACCCCGGGACCTCTGGAAACACCATATATTTT. Translation gives CASSYPGTSGNTIYF.

As to this clonotype: At one end the junction does not follow the germline gene, possibly because of a read error. V gene TRBV7-9 combines with J gene TRBJ2-3, with 13 positions matching TRBD2. Germline CDR1 SEHNR, CDR2 FQNEAQ (reference sequence). The length of the CDR3 is 16 residues. The CDR3 DNA sequence: TGTGCCAGCAGCACACCGGGACTAGCGGGAAATGATAGGCAGTATTTT. This translates into CASSTPGLAGNDRQYF.

This clonotype was seen only a few times. The chain combines TRBV10-3 with TRBJ1-2; TRBD1 might be the D (6 bases). Germline V gene sequence: CDR1 ENHRY, CDR2 SYGVKD. CDR3 length: 15 residues. V was pared by 3 bases and J by 10 bases, with 21 bases between. The CDR3 sequence: CAISDPQGSVSAYTF. In nucleotides, the CDR3 is TGTGCCATCAGTGACCCACAGGGATCCGTAAGTGCCTACACCTTC.

The chain couples TRBV20-1 to TRBJ1-1; D remains unclear. The CDR3 length is 12 residues. The V gene's germline CDR1 is DFQATT and CDR2 SNEGSKA (reference sequence). V was shortened by 1 base and J by 10 bases, with 13 bases between the two germline ends. The CDR3 DNA reads TGCAGTGCTAGAGTAGCGACAAGTCTAGCTTTCTTT. Amino acid sequence: CSARVATSLAFF.